This T cell receptor beta chain originates from a study of Ad26.COV2.S vaccination and SARS-CoV-2 variants. Treatment given: roughly 20 received Ad26.COV2.S at low or high dose, single or two shots; several received placebo; per-sample allocation not given. Material that was analyzed had been drawn on day 63 after the first vaccine or placebo injection. Libraries were prepared by immunoSEQ multiplex PCR; TCRdb keeps only in-frame clonotypes and omits some of them. Counted here are around 320,000 clones, about 86% occurring once; the ten biggest clones make up 1.9%. V dropped 3 bases and J dropped 2; count of bases not matched to a gene: 12. The CDR3 length is 18 residues. Germline V gene data show CDR1 as SGHNT and CDR2 as YYREEE (reference sequence).

The sequences come from peripheral blood, collected in a trial of Ad26.COV2.S vaccine versus placebo. The receptor's source is a person between 18 and 60 years old who received the Ad26.COV2.S COVID-19 vaccine or a placebo. The gene calls are TRBV5-4 and TRBJ2-3, with 10 bases identical to TRBD2. This CDR3 reads CASSSGPPLAGYTDTQYF. CDR3 nucleotides: TGTGCCAGCAGCTCCGGACCTCCACTAGCGGGGTACACAGATACGCAGTATTTT. Combining the CDR3 with reference TRBV5-4 and TRBJ2-3 gives the whole variable domain ETGVTQSPTHLIKTRGQQVTLRCSSQSGHNTVSWYQQALGQGPQFIFQYYREEENGRGNFPPRFSGLQFPNYSSELNVNALELDDSALYLCASSSGPPLAGYTDTQYFGPGTRLTVL.